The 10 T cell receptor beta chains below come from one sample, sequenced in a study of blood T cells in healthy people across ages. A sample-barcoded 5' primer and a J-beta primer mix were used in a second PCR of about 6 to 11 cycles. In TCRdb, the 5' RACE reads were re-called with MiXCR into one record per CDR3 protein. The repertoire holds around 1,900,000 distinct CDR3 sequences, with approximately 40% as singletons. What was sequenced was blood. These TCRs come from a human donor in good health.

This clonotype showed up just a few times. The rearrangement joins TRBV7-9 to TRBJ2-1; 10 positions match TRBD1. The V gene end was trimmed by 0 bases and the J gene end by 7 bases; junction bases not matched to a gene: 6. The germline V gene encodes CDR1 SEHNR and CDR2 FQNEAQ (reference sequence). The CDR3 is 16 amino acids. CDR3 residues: CASSLASGQGVNEQFF. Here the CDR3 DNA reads TGTGCCAGCAGCTTAGCGTCCGGACAGGGGGTTAATGAGCAGTTCTTC.

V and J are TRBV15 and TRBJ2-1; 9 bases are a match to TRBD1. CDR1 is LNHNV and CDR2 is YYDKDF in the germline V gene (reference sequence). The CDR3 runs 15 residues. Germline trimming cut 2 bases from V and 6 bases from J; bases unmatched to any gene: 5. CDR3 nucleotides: TGTGCCACCAGCAGACAGAGACAGGGGGGCAATGAGCAGTTCTTC. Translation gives CATSRQRQGGNEQFF.

Here the CDR3 DNA reads TGTGCCAGCAGCTGGAAACATTCACCCCTCCACTTT. This gives the protein CASSWKHSPLHF. The chain employs TRBV7-6 and TRBJ1-6; D gene uncertain. Germline CDR1 and CDR2: SGHVS and FNYEAQ. The CDR3 is 12 residues long. Between the trimmed V and J ends, which lost 4 bases and 8 bases, there was a span of 6 bases. Filled out from reference TRBV7-6 and TRBJ1-6, the complete variable domain reads GAGVSQSPRYKVTKRGQDVALRCDPISGHVSLYWYRQALGQGPEFLTYFNYEAQQDKSGLPNDRFSAERPEGSISTLTIQRTEQRDSAMYRCASSWKHSPLHFGNGTRLTVT.

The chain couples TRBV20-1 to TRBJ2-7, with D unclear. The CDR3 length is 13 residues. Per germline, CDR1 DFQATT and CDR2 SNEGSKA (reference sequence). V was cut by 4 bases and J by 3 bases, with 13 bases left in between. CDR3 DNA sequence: TGCAGTGCTAAAGAAGGCAGATTCTACGAGCAGTACTTC. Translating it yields CSAKEGRFYEQYF.

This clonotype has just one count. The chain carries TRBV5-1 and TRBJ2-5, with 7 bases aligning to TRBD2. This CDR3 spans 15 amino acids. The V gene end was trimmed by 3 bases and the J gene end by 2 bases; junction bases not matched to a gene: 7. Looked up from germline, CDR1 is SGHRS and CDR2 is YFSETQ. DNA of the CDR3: TGCGCCAGCAGCTGGCGGGGGAATCGTCAAGAGACCCAGTACTTC. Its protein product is CASSWRGNRQETQYF.

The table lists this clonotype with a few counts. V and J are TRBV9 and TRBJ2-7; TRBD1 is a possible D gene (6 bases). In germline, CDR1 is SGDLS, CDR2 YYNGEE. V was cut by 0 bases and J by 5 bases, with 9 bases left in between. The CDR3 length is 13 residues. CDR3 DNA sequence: TGTGCCAGCAGCGTAGCACCAGGGGACGAGCAGTACTTC. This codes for CASSVAPGDEQYF.

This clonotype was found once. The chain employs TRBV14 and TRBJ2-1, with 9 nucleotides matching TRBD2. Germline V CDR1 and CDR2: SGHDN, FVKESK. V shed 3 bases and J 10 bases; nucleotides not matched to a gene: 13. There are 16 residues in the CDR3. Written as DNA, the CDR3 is TGTGCCAGCAGCCAGACCGGGACTAGCAGAGTGTACGAGCAGTTCTTC. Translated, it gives CASSQTGTSRVYEQFF.

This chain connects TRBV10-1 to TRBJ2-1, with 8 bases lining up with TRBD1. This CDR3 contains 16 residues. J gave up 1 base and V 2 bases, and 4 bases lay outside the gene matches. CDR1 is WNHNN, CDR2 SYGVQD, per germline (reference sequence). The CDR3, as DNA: TGCGCCAGCAGTGAGACGCGACAGGGGTCCTACAATGAGCAGTTCTTC. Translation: CASSETRQGSYNEQFF.

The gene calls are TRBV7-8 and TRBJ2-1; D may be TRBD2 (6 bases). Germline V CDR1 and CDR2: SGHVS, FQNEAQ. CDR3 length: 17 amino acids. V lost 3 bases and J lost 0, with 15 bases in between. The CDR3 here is CASSFQLGGGSYNEQFF. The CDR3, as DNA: TGTGCCAGCAGCTTCCAGCTCGGGGGTGGCTCCTACAATGAGCAGTTCTTC. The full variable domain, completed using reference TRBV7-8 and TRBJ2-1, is GAGVSQSPRYKVAKRGQDVALRCDPISGHVSLFWYQQALGQGPEFLTYFQNEAQLDKSGLPSDRFFAERPEGSVSTLKIQRTQQEDSAVYLCASSFQLGGGSYNEQFFGPGTRLTVL.

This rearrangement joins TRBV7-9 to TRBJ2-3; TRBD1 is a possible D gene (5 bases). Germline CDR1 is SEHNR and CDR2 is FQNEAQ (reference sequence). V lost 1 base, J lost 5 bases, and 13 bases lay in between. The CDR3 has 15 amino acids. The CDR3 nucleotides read TGTGCCAGCAGCTTAGGATTACTGGACAAAGATACGCAGTATTTT. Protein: CASSLGLLDKDTQYF.